The rows below give T cell receptor beta chains drawn from one sample of a study of blood T cells in healthy people across ages. TCRdb recomputed calls from the 5' RACE reads with MiXCR, one row per CDR3 protein. The table lists more than 900,000 distinct CDR3 sequences, roughly 24% of them singletons. This sample was also put to use in a study of T cells of mothers and their children.

Sequenced: blood. All receptors derive from a girl aged 2-10 years in good health. Each CDR3 is given with its conserved first and last residue. A D gene is named only where the DNA matches it firmly. Some rows have no size entry. The others give once, few or many, or a class for an expanded clone.

>TRBV2|few|NA|TRBJ2-4
CASRPRSNGGRGIQYF
TGTGCCAGCAGGCCAAGGAGCAATGGGGGTCGAGGCATTCAGTACTTC
>TRBV15|NA|NA|TRBJ2-2
CATIGGTGELFF
TGTGCCACCATCGGGGGCACCGGGGAGCTGTTTTTT
>TRBV4-1|few|NA|TRBJ2-7
CASSQAYSYEQYF
TGCGCCAGCAGCCAAGCGTACTCCTACGAGCAGTACTTC
>TRBV9|few|NA|TRBJ2-3
CASSGKESTDTQYF
TGTGCCAGCAGCGGGAAAGAGAGCACAGATACGCAGTATTTT
>TRBV12-3/TRBV12-4|NA|TRBD2|TRBJ2-3
CASSFIAGSTDTQYF
TGTGCCAGCAGTTTTATAGCGGGGAGCACAGATACGCAGTATTTT
>TRBV29-1|NA|NA|TRBJ2-1
CSVGRLSYNEQFF
TGCAGCGTTGGGAGACTCTCCTACAATGAGCAGTTCTTC
>TRBV7-2|NA|NA|TRBJ1-1
CASSSHRERDEAFF
TGTGCCAGCAGCTCCCACAGGGAGCGGGATGAAGCTTTCTTT
>TRBV6-5|NA|NA|TRBJ1-2
CASRGDIGYYGYTF
TGTGCCAGCAGGGGAGATATAGGGTATTATGGCTACACCTTC
>TRBV7-8|NA|TRBD2|TRBJ2-1
CASSVVTSGSFNEQFF
TGTGCCAGCAGCGTTGTGACTAGCGGGAGTTTTAATGAGCAGTTCTTC
>TRBV28|few|NA|TRBJ2-5
CASSPGFETQYF
TGTGCCAGCAGTCCGGGGTTCGAGACCCAGTACTTC
>TRBV4-3|medium-sized|NA|TRBJ2-1
CASSRELRNEQFF
TGCGCCAGCAGCCGCGAGCTACGCAATGAGCAGTTCTTC
>TRBV3-1|NA|TRBD1|TRBJ1-2
CASSLSGTGPYSTF
TGTGCCAGCAGCCTCTCCGGGACAGGGCCTTATTCCACCTTC
>TRBV7-9|NA|TRBD2|TRBJ2-4
CASSPGGGLAKNIQYF
TGTGCCAGCAGCCCGGGGGGTGGACTAGCCAAAAACATTCAGTACTTC
>TRBV20-1|NA|TRBD1|TRBJ1-4
CSARKPGTGDEKLFF
TGCAGTGCTAGAAAGCCCGGGACAGGGGATGAAAAACTGTTTTTT
>TRBV21-1|NA|NA|TRBJ1-1
CASSRWGGGTEAFF
NA
>TRBV6-1|NA|NA|TRBJ2-1
CATVVFLAADEQFF
TGTGCCACCGTTGTCTTCCTGGCTGCTGATGAGCAGTTCTTC